The 14 T cell receptor beta chains below were found in one sample sequenced in a study of blood T cell repertoires in COVID-19. Assay used: immunoSEQ multiplex PCR; TCRdb lists only in-frame clones, some missing. The sample includes tens of thousands of clones, around 82% of them seen just once. The sequenced sample was peripheral blood. Receptor source: a woman of 80 years or more with COVID-19, enrolled during active disease.

The chain has TRBV6-1 and TRBJ2-3; 9 bases line up with TRBD1. The germline CDR1 and CDR2 sequences are MNHNS and SASEGT. The CDR3 contains 16 residues. The trim removed 4 bases at V and 2 bases at J, leaving 7 bases unmatched. The CDR3 DNA reads TGTGCCAGCAGTGGAACAGGGGGCATGTTCACAGATACGCAGTATTTT. This gives the protein CASSGTGGMFTDTQYF.

This chain joins TRBV2 and TRBJ1-1, with D possibly TRBD1 on 6 matching bases. Trimming took 4 bases from V and 1 from J, leaving 7 bases between them. This CDR3 has 13 amino acids. Per germline, CDR1 SNHLY and CDR2 FYNNEI. The CDR3 reads CASSGQANTEAFF. The CDR3 coding sequence is TGTGCCAGCAGTGGACAGGCGAACACTGAAGCTTTCTTT.

V usage is TRBV29-1 and J usage is TRBJ2-1; 14 bases line up with TRBD2. This CDR3 comprises 13 residues. Trimming took 5 bases from V and 15 from J; bases not matched to a gene: 9. The germline V gene has CDR1 SQVTM and CDR2 ANQGSEA. The CDR3 coding sequence is TGCAGCGTTACGGGACTAGCGGGAGAGGCTGGGTTCTTC. Its translation: CSVTGLAGEAGFF.

The chain recombines TRBV18 with TRBJ1-5; no firm D call. V was shortened by 6 bases and J by 3 bases, with 12 bases between the two germline ends. This CDR3 region has 14 residues. The V gene's germline CDR1 is KGHSH and CDR2 LQKENI. The DNA of the CDR3 is TGTGCCAGCTCCCGGGAGCACCTCAATCAGCCCCAGCATTTT. It yields the protein CASSREHLNQPQHF. Based on the CDR3 plus reference TRBV18 and TRBJ1-5, the full variable domain is NAGVMQNPRHLVRRRGQEARLRCSPMKGHSHVYWYRQLPEEGLKFMVYLQKENIIDESGMPKERFSAEFPKEGPSILRIQQVVRGDSAAYFCASSREHLNQPQHFGDGTRLSIL.

V gene TRBV5-4 combines with J gene TRBJ2-3; TRBD1 matches 7 bases. The CDR3 covers 15 residues. Germline V lookup: CDR1 SGHNT, CDR2 YYREEE (reference sequence). Losses at the gene ends were 5 bases for V and 2 bases for J; bases not matched to a gene: 8. CDR3: CASSLQGLYTDTQYF. CDR3 DNA sequence: TGTGCCAGCAGTTTACAGGGGCTCTACACAGATACGCAGTATTTT.

V and J are TRBV7-3 and TRBJ1-6, with D maybe TRBD1 (5 bases). The CDR3 covers 15 residues. From germline, CDR1 is SGHTA and CDR2 FQGTGA. V was cut by 1 base and J by 5 bases, with 9 bases left in between. The CDR3 here is CASSLIAGHNSPLHF. The CDR3 coding sequence is TGTGCCAGCAGCTTAATTGCAGGGCATAATTCACCCCTCCACTTT.

This sequence joins TRBV7-6 and TRBJ2-1; TRBD1 matches 11 bases. The CDR3 has 15 residues. In germline, CDR1 is SGHVS, CDR2 FNYEAQ. Losses at the gene ends were 5 bases for V and 6 bases for J; bases not matched to a gene: 6. The CDR3 DNA reads as TGTGCCAGCAGCCCCGGGACAGGGGGTTTCAATGAGCAGTTCTTC. It yields the protein CASSPGTGGFNEQFF.

The CDR3 bases are TGTGCCAGCAGCTTAGGCGCGGGGTTGGCTGAAGCTTTCTTT. Translation: CASSLGAGLAEAFF. The chain uses TRBV7-2 and TRBJ1-1; D gene ambiguous. The germline V gene has CDR1 SGHTA and CDR2 FQGNSA. This CDR3 comprises 14 residues. Trimming removed 1 base from V and 6 bases from J, with 12 bases in between.

The chain uses TRBV5-1 and TRBJ2-2, with D possibly being TRBD1 (5 bases). The CDR3 consists of 15 residues. Germline CDR1 is SGHRS and CDR2 is YFSETQ. Trimming removed 1 base from V and 2 bases from J, with 9 bases in between. The CDR3 is CASSLLTDNTGELFF. The CDR3 coding sequence is TGCGCCAGCAGCTTGCTGACAGATAACACCGGGGAGCTGTTTTTT. The variable domain in full, completed from reference TRBV5-1 and TRBJ2-2, reads KAGVTQTPRYLIKTRGQQVTLSCSPISGHRSVSWYQQTPGQGLQFLFEYFSETQRNKGNFPGRFSGRQFSNSRSEMNVSTLELGDSALYLCASSLLTDNTGELFFGEGSRLTVL.

This chain joins TRBV6-5 and TRBJ2-7; D remains unclear. CDR1 is MNHEY, CDR2 SVGAGI, per germline. The CDR3 has 13 amino acids. Trimming took off 6 bases at V and 0 bases at J, with 9 bases between the two ends. This CDR3 reads CASRRISSYEQYF. The DNA for the CDR3 is TGTGCCAGCAGGAGGATCAGCTCCTACGAGCAGTACTTC.

This clone came up once. This chain uses TRBV5-6 with TRBJ2-7, with D possibly TRBD1 on 6 matching bases. The ends were cut back, 2 bases at V and 6 bases at J, with 12 bases in the middle. The V gene's germline CDR1 is SGHDT and CDR2 YYEEEE. The CDR3 consists of 13 residues. The CDR3 here is CASSFIQGSEQYF. The CDR3 nucleotides read TGTGCCAGCAGCTTCATACAGGGTTCCGAGCAGTACTTC.

This chain uses TRBV5-1 with TRBJ1-6, with a tentative D call TRBD1 (6 bases). Trimming removed 4 bases from V and 9 bases from J, with 20 bases in between. Germline V gives CDR1 SGHRS, CDR2 YFSETQ. CDR3 length: 16 amino acids. CDR3 bases: TGCGCCAGCAGCCCCTTTGGGCAGGGGAGCCTTTCACCCCTCCACTTT. Protein product: CASSPFGQGSLSPLHF.

Concerning this clone: The junction departs from germline at one end; a sequencing error may be responsible. The rearrangement joins TRBV7-9 to TRBJ1-1; TRBD1 is a possible D gene (5 bases). Per the germline V gene, CDR1 is SEHNR and CDR2 is FQNEAQ (reference sequence). This CDR3 spans 14 amino acids. Written as DNA, the CDR3 is TGTGCCAGCAGCCTAGCAGGCGGGGGCACTGAAGCTTTCTTT. It specifies CASSLAGGGTEAFF.

The chain links TRBV7-2 to TRBJ2-2; 8 positions match TRBD2. CDR1 and CDR2 (germline): SGHTA, FQGNSA. The CDR3 spans 15 residues. Germline trimming cut 2 bases from V and 6 bases from J; bases unmatched to any gene: 5. The CDR3 DNA reads TGTGCCAGCAGCTTATCCGGGACTAGGGCCGGGGAGCTGTTTTTT. This sequence encodes CASSLSGTRAGELFF.